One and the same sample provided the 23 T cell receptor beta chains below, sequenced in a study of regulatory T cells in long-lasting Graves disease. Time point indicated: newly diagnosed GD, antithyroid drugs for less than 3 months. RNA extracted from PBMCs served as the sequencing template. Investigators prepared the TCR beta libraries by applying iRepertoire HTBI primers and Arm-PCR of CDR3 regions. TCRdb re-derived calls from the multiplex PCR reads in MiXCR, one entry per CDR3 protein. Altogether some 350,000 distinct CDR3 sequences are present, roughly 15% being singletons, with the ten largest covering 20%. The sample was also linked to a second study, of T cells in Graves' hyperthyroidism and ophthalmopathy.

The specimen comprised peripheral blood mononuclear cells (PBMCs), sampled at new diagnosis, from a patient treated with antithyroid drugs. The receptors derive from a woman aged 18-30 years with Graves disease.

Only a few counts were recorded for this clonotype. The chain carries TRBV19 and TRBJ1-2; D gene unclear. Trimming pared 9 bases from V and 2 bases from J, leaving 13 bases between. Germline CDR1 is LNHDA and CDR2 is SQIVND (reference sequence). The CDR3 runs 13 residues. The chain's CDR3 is CASNSRANYGYTF. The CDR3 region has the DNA TGTGCCAGCAACTCGAGGGCAAACTATGGCTACACCTTC. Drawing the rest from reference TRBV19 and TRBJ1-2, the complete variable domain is DGGITQSPKYLFRKEGQNVTLSCEQNLNHDAMYWYRQDPGQGLRLIYYSQIVNDFQKGDIAEGYSVSREKKESFPLTVTSAQKNPTAFYLCASNSRANYGYTFGSGTRLTVV.

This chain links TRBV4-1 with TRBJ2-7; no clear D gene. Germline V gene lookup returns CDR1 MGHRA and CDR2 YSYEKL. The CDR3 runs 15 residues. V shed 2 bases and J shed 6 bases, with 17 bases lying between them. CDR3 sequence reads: CASSQLVGIVFEQYF. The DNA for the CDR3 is TGCGCCAGCAGCCAACTCGTCGGTATTGTCTTCGAGCAGTACTTC.

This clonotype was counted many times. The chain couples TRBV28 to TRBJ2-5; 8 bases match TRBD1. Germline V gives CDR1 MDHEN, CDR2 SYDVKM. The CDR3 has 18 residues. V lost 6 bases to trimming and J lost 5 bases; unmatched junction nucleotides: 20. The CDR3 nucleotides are TGTGCCAGCAGCACCTTGTCCGGACAGGGATTTTTTTTTGAGACCCAGTACTTC. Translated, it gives CASSTLSGQGFFFETQYF.

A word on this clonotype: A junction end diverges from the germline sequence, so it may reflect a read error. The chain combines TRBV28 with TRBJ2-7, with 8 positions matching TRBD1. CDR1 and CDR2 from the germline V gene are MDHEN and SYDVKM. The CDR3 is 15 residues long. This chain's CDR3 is CASSLFHRGAGEQHF. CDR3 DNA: TGTGCCAGCAGTTTATTTCACAGGGGGGCCGGGGAGCAGCACTTC.

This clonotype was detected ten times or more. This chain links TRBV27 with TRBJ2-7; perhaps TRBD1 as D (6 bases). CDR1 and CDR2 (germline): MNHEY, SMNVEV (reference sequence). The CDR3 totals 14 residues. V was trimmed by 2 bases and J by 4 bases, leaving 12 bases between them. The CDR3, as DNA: TGTGCCAGCAGTTTAGCGGACAGACATTACGAGCAGTACTTC. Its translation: CASSLADRHYEQYF.

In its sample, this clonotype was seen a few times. CDR3 nucleotide sequence: TGTGCCAGCAGGACTACTAGCGGCTCCTACGAGCAGTACTTC. This translates into CASRTTSGSYEQYF. The chain carries TRBV3-1 and TRBJ2-7; TRBD2 aligns across 8 bases. With 6 bases clipped from V and 0 bases from J, the junction kept 4 bases outside the gene matches. The CDR3 length is 14 residues. Germline V lookup: CDR1 LGHDT, CDR2 YNNKEL (reference sequence).

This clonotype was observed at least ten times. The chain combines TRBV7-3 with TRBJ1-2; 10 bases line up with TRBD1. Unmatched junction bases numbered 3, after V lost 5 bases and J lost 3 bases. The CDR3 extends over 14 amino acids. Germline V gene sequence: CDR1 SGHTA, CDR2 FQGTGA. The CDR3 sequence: CASSMTGGDYGYTF. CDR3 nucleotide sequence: TGTGCCAGCAGCATGACAGGGGGCGACTATGGCTACACCTTC.

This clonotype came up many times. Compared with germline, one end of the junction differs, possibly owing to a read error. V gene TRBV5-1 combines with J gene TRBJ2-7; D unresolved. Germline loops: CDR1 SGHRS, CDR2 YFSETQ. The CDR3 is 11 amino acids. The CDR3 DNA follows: TGTGCCAGCAGTACGCACTACGAGCAGTACTTC. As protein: CASSTHYEQYF.

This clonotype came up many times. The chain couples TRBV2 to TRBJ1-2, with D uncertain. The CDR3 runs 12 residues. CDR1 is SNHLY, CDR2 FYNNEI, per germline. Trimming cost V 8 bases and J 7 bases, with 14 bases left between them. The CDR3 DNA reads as TGTGCCAGCCGAGAAGGGTTGGGTGGCTACACCTTC. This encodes CASREGLGGYTF.

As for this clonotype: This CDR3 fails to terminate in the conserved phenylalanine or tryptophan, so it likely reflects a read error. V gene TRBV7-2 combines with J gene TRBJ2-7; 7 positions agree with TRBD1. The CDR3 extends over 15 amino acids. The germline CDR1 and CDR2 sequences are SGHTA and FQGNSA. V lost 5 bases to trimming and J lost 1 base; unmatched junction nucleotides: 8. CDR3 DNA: TGTGCCAGCAGCCGTCAGGGGGACAGTTCCTACGAGCAGTACCTC. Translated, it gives CASSRQGDSSYEQYL.

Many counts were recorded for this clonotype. CDR3 residues: CSAQGGLEPQHF. The CDR3 DNA sequence: TGCAGTGCACAAGGGGGGCTGGAGCCCCAGCATTTT. The chain joins TRBV20-1 to TRBJ1-5; TRBD1 is a possible D gene (6 bases). Trimming shortened V by 6 bases and J by 8 bases, and 14 bases separated the two germline ends. The CDR3 is 12 residues long. Germline CDR1 and CDR2: DFQATT and SNEGSKA (reference sequence).

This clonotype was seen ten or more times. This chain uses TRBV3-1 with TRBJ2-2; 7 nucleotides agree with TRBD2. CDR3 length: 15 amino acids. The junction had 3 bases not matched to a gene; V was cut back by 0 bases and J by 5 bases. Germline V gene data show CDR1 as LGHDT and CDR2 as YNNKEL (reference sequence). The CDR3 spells CASSQDAGVTGELFF. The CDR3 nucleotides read TGTGCCAGCAGCCAAGATGCGGGGGTGACCGGGGAGCTGTTTTTT.

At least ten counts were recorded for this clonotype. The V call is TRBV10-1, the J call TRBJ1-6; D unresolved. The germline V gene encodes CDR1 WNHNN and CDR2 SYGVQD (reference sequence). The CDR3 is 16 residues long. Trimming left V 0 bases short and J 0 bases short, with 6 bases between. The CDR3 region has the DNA TGCGCCAGCAGTGAGTCCGGGGACTCCTATAATTCACCCCTCCACTTT. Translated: CASSESGDSYNSPLHF.

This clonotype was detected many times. CDR3 region: CASSPPDRGVNNEQFF. In nucleotides, the CDR3 is TGTGCCAGCTCACCCCCTGATCGGGGGGTGAACAATGAGCAGTTCTTC. The chain has TRBV18 and TRBJ2-1; 7 positions agree with TRBD2. J lost 5 bases, V lost 3 bases, and 10 bases had no gene match. Per germline, CDR1 KGHSH and CDR2 LQKENI. The CDR3 totals 16 residues.

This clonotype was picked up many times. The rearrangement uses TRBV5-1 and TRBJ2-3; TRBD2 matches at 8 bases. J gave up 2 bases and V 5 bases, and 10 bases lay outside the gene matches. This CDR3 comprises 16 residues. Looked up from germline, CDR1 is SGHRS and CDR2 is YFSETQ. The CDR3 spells CASRRTTSGYTDTQYF. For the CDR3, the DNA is TGCGCCAGCAGACGAACTACTAGCGGATACACAGATACGCAGTATTTT.

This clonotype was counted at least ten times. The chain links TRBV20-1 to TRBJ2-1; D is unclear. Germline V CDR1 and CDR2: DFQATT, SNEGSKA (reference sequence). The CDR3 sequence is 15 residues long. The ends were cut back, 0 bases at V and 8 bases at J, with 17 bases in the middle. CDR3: CSARDHSPRPYEQFF. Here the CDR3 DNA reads TGCAGTGCTAGAGACCATAGCCCGCGGCCTTATGAGCAGTTCTTC.

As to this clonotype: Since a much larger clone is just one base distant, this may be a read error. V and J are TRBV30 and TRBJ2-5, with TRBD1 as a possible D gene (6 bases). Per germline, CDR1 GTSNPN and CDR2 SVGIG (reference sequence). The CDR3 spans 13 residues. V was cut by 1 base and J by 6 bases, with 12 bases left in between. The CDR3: CAWSALTGKTQYF. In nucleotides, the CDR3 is TGTGCCTGGAGTGCTTTAACAGGGAAGACCCAGTACTTC.

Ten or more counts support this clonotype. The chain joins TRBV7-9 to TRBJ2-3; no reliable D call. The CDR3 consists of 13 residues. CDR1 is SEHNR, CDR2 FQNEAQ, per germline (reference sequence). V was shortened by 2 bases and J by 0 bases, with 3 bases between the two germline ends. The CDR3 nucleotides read TGTGCCAGCAGCTTATACAGCACAGATACGCAGTATTTT. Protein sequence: CASSLYSTDTQYF.

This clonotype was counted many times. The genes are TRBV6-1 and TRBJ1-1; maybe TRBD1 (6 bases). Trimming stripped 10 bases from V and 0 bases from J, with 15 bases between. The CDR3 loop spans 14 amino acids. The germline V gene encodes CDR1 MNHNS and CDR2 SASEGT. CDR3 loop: CATGQPLMNTEAFF. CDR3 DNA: TGTGCCACCGGACAGCCCCTGATGAACACTGAAGCTTTCTTT.

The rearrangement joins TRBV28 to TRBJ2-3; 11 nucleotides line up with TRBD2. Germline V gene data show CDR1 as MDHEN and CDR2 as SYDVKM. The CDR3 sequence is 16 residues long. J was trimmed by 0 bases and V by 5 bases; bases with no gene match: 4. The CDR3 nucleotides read TGTGCCAGCAGTATGCTAGCGGGGGGTAGCACAGATACGCAGTATTTT. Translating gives CASSMLAGGSTDTQYF.

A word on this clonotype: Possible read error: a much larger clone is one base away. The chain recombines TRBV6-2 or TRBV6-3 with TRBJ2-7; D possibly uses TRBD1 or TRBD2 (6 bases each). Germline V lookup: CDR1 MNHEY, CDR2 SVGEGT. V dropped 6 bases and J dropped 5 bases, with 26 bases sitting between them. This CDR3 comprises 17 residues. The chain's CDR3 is CASRPHRGQQGGNEQYF. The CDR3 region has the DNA TGTGCCAGCAGGCCCCACCGAGGGCAACAGGGAGGAAACGAGCAGTACTTC.

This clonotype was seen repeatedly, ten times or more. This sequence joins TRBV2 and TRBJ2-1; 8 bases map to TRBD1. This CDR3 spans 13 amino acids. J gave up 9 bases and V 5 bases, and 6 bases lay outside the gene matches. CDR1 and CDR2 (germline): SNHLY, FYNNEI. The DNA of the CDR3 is TGTGCCAGCAGTCGGACAGGGAGCGCTGAGCAGTTCTTC. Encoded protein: CASSRTGSAEQFF.

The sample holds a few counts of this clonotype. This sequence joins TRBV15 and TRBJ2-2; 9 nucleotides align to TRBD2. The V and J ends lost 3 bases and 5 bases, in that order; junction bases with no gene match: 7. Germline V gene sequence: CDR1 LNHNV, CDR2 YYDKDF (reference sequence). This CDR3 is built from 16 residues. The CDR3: CATSRASGVGTGELFF. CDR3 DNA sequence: TGTGCCACCAGCAGGGCTAGCGGGGTGGGTACCGGGGAGCTGTTTTTT.